A single T cell receptor beta chain is shown here with its context. This clone was picked up one time. Its antigen is currently not known. No per-base quality is available; no much larger clone lies one base away. The immunoSEQ Assay, a bias-controlled multiplex PCR, was used to amplify TCRbeta CDR3 regions from genomic DNA. Concerning the study's data processing: The number of nucleated cells in each sample was estimated by amplification of reference gene primers within the assay. To quantify the absolute abundance of each unique TCRbeta CDR3 rearrangement, sequence reads were collapsed and filtered. For each sample, productive Simpson clonality was calculated as the square root of Simpson's diversity index across productive rearrangements. TCRdb limited this immuneACCESS table to in-frame rearrangements with V and J called. A share of clones is missing; checked studies link under half to unresolved V genes, and the rest is unexplained. V and J calls plus clone size are reproduced from that table; the DNA served to infer D and trimming. For this sample there are 99,000 or so clones; approximately 85% appear just once. About 5% of the sample is in the top ten clones.

Whole blood was collected in K2EDTA tubes by collaborating institutions according to the institutions' own protocols. For TCRbeta analysis, collaborators shipped samples in one of three forms: frozen whole blood, isolated PBMCs, or DNA extracted from either of those sample types. The data are from a study of blood T cell repertoires in COVID-19 (dated by TCRdb to 2019 to 2021). Describing the broader study: Samples covering the acute and convalescent phases of COVID-19 were provided by collaborators in the United States, Italy and Spain. Where available, HLA class I and class II types were taken from metadata supplied by the sample provider and were not determined by assay-based typing. Deeply sampled blood TCRbeta repertoires from subjects exposed to, actively infected with, or recovered from COVID-19 were included in the dataset. The samples were drawn from the first 160 participants of the ongoing ImmuneRACE study and from 950 to 1,500 subjects provided by 6 global collaborators. The repertoires were released in a freely available public database intended as a resource for research on the immune response to SARS-CoV-2. A de-identified subject ID, COVID-19 status, age in years and sex were almost always included in the sample metadata. The material from the prospective study consisted of cDNA or gDNA derived from T cells, B-cell-depleted T cells, or PBMCs. The investigation overall reported the following: Clinical and demographic metadata were provided uncurated, with the amount varying by source and participant.

Trimming takes 6 bases from V and 2 bases from J, and the germline ends sit 10 bases apart. Taken from cysteine to phenylalanine, the CDR3 has 13 residues. CDR3 DNA is the only sequence kept; it has 39 bases, read in frame from the first base. CDR1 and CDR2 were assigned from the germline V gene as SGHAT and FQNNGV. This sequence uses TRBV11-2 and TRBJ1-1, with the D segment identity uncertain. The sequence derives from a man in his 60s with acute or convalescent COVID-19. The sequenced material came from peripheral blood. The nucleotide sequence is given as TGTGCCAGCAGGGATGGGCCTAACACTGAAGCTTTCTTT. It specifies CASRDGPNTEAFF.